Below are 22 T cell receptor beta chains sequenced from a single sample in a study of blood T cell repertoires in COVID-19. Sequencing used immunoSEQ multiplex PCR; TCRdb keeps in-frame clones, though not all of them. Here the sample spans some 150,000 clones, about 88% being singletons. Input material: peripheral blood. The receptors derive from a man aged 35-49 years with acute or convalescent COVID-19.

The chain's CDR3 is CASSEDSLLNGYTF. CDR3 bases: TGTGCCAGCAGCGAGGACAGCCTCCTTAATGGCTACACCTTC. V gene TRBV3-1 (or the pseudogene TRBV3-2) combines with J gene TRBJ1-2; D is possibly TRBD1 (6 bases). Germline V gene sequence: CDR1 LGHDT, CDR2 YNNKEL (reference sequence). The CDR3 has 14 amino acids. V lost 5 bases to trimming and J lost 6 bases, with 16 bases between them.

This clone was picked up a small number of times. This rearrangement joins TRBV6-5 to TRBJ1-4, with unresolved D. The CDR3 has 15 amino acids. The V gene lost 6 bases and the J gene lost 6 bases, with 17 bases spanning the gap. CDR1 is MNHEY and CDR2 is SVGAGI in the germline V gene. The CDR3, as DNA: TGTGCCAGCAGGCCCCCCGGGGTGAAGGATGAAAAACTGTTTTTT. Protein: CASRPPGVKDEKLFF.

The chain carries TRBV5-1 and TRBJ1-1; the D is unclear. The CDR3 runs to 14 residues. Germline V gene sequence: CDR1 SGHRS, CDR2 YFSETQ. V lost 0 bases and J 6 bases, leaving 12 bases between the germline ends. The CDR3 spells CASSLEIGGAEAFF. The DNA for the CDR3 is TGCGCCAGCAGCTTGGAGATAGGCGGTGCTGAAGCTTTCTTT.

The gene calls are TRBV27 and TRBJ2-3, with unresolved D. Germline values: CDR1 MNHEY, CDR2 SMNVEV (reference sequence). Trimming left V 8 bases short and J 4 bases short, with 16 bases between. The CDR3 consists of 14 residues. CDR3: CASGSRLGSDTQYF. CDR3 bases: TGTGCCAGCGGGTCCCGGCTGGGCTCAGATACGCAGTATTTT.

The rearrangement links TRBV6-4 to TRBJ1-2, with D perhaps TRBD1 (6 bases). The germline gives CDR1 MRHNA, CDR2 SNTAGT. The CDR3 is made up of 14 amino acids. V shed 0 bases and J shed 8 bases, with 13 bases lying between them. The CDR3 spells CASSDSSRGGGYTF. The CDR3 DNA reads as TGTGCCAGCAGTGACTCTAGCAGGGGCGGCGGCTACACCTTC.

The rearrangement uses TRBV28 and TRBJ1-6; maybe TRBD1 (5 bases). In germline, CDR1 is MDHEN, CDR2 SYDVKM. CDR3 length: 14 residues. Between the trimmed V and J ends, which lost 3 bases and 9 bases, there was a span of 12 bases. The CDR3: CASSFLAGPSPLHF. The CDR3 DNA reads TGTGCCAGCAGTTTTTTAGCAGGGCCTTCACCCCTCCACTTT.

CDR3 residues: CASSLSQQGAFF. The DNA of the CDR3 is TGTGCCAGCAGTTTATCTCAACAGGGAGCTTTCTTT. The gene calls are TRBV28 and TRBJ1-1; D may be TRBD1 (6 bases). Trimming stripped 1 base from V and 10 bases from J, with 10 bases between. The CDR3 spans 12 residues. Germline CDR1 is MDHEN and CDR2 is SYDVKM.

The CDR3 region is CASGHLPPRGAQYF. The CDR3 DNA reads TGTGCCAGCGGGCACCTTCCGCCCCGGGGGGCCCAGTACTTC. The gene calls are TRBV2 and TRBJ2-5, with TRBD2 identical over 7 bases. Germline loops: CDR1 SNHLY, CDR2 FYNNEI. V gave up 8 bases and J gave up 9 bases; unmatched junction bases: 15. The CDR3 is 14 residues long.

The CDR3 is CASSDGQGLNEKLFF. The CDR3 DNA sequence: TGCGCCAGCAGTGACGGACAGGGGCTAAATGAAAAACTGTTTTTT. The chain joins TRBV5-1 to TRBJ1-4; the match to TRBD1 covers 9 bases. V lost 5 bases, J lost 5 bases, and 7 bases stayed unmatched. The CDR3 loop spans 15 amino acids. CDR1 and CDR2 (germline): SGHRS, YFSETQ.

The chain employs TRBV3-1 (or the pseudogene TRBV3-2) and TRBJ2-3; TRBD2 aligns across 12 bases. V trimming: 4 bases; J trimming: 5 bases; junction bases outside the gene matches: 10. Germline V lookup: CDR1 LGHDT, CDR2 YNNKEL (reference sequence). The CDR3 contains 17 residues. The CDR3 here is CASSRPSGGAVGDTQYF. In DNA form, the CDR3 reads TGTGCCAGCAGCCGCCCTAGCGGGGGGGCCGTGGGAGATACGCAGTATTTT.

This clone came up a few times. This sequence joins TRBV20-1 and TRBJ1-1; D unclear. Germline V gene lookup returns CDR1 DFQATT and CDR2 SNEGSKA (reference sequence). The CDR3 covers 12 residues. The V end was cut by 3 bases, the J end by 3 bases, with 8 bases between. The CDR3 region has the DNA TGCAGTGCTAGTCAGAGGGACACTGAAGCTTTCTTT. It yields the protein CSASQRDTEAFF.

The rearrangement links TRBV19 to TRBJ2-1; D is perhaps TRBD2 (5 bases). CDR1 and CDR2 from the germline V gene are LNHDA and SQIVND (reference sequence). V lost 3 bases and J 6 bases, leaving 9 bases between the germline ends. CDR3 length: 13 residues. The CDR3 spells CASSMRVPNEQFF. As DNA, the CDR3 is TGTGCCAGTAGTATGAGGGTACCCAATGAGCAGTTCTTC.

This rearrangement joins TRBV4-2 to TRBJ2-5; 8 positions match TRBD1. The CDR3 is made up of 16 amino acids. Losses at the gene ends were 3 bases for V and 3 bases for J; bases not matched to a gene: 9. Per germline, CDR1 LGHNA and CDR2 YNFKEQ. CDR3 in DNA: TGTGCCAGCAGCCAGGATGCGGGGACAGGAAAAGAGACCCAGTACTTC. The encoded protein is CASSQDAGTGKETQYF.

This clone showed up just once. The chain couples TRBV28 to TRBJ1-2; 7 bases agree with TRBD1. Germline V gene data show CDR1 as MDHEN and CDR2 as SYDVKM. The V segment lost 6 bases and the J segment 0 bases; nucleotides outside the gene matches: 4. The CDR3 runs 14 residues. The chain's CDR3 is CASRRQGTNYGYTF. CDR3 bases: TGTGCCAGCAGGAGACAGGGAACTAACTATGGCTACACCTTC.

This clone turned up a few times. The chain joins TRBV2 to TRBJ2-7; 8 bases fit TRBD1. Per germline, CDR1 SNHLY and CDR2 FYNNEI. The CDR3 spans 12 residues. Germline trimming cut 6 bases from V and 11 bases from J; bases unmatched to any gene: 9. The CDR3, as DNA: TGTGCCAGCAGGACGGACAGGGAGGCTGAGTACTTC. It codes for CASRTDREAEYF.

The chain couples TRBV28 to TRBJ1-1, with a weak D call TRBD1 (6 bases). Germline V gene lookup returns CDR1 MDHEN and CDR2 SYDVKM. The CDR3 extends over 14 amino acids. V lost 8 bases, J lost 4 bases, and 17 bases lay in between. Written as DNA, the CDR3 is TGTGCCAGCGTCCCACAGGGAGAAGGCACTGAAGCTTTCTTT. Protein product: CASVPQGEGTEAFF.

The V gene is TRBV5-1, the J gene TRBJ1-4; maybe TRBD1 (5 bases). Trimming shortened V by 1 base and J by 1 base, and 14 bases separated the two germline ends. The germline V gene encodes CDR1 SGHRS and CDR2 YFSETQ. The CDR3 spans 17 residues. The CDR3 nucleotides read TGCGCCAGCAGCTTGTACAATTCCGGGGGAACTAATGAAAAACTGTTTTTT. As protein: CASSLYNSGGTNEKLFF.

The chain is built from TRBV11-2 and TRBJ1-3; TRBD1 matches 7 bases. The CDR3 contains 16 residues. Trimming removed 7 bases from V and 8 bases from J; junction bases left unmatched: 17. Per the germline V gene, CDR1 is SGHAT and CDR2 is FQNNGV. The CDR3 DNA sequence: TGTGCCAGCACAATATTAATGGGACAGTTGGGCGACACCATATATTTT. It codes for CASTILMGQLGDTIYF.

This clone appeared once. This chain uses TRBV30 with TRBJ2-5; D gene uncertain. This CDR3 has 13 residues. Germline V gene sequence: CDR1 GTSNPN, CDR2 SVGIG (reference sequence). The V gene lost 0 bases and the J gene lost 4 bases, with 9 bases spanning the gap. The CDR3 reads CAWSVLVPETQYF. CDR3 DNA sequence: TGTGCCTGGAGTGTTCTTGTTCCAGAGACCCAGTACTTC.

V gene TRBV4-3 combines with J gene TRBJ2-1, with TRBD2 as a possible D gene (6 bases). V was clipped by 1 base and J by 2 bases, with 9 bases between them. The CDR3 totals 15 residues. Germline V gives CDR1 LGHNA, CDR2 YSLEER. The CDR3 DNA is TGCGCCAGCAGCCAAGCCCCGGGGGCCTACAATGAGCAGTTCTTC. It encodes CASSQAPGAYNEQFF.

The CDR3 loop reads CAYAVPGGSNQPQHF. The CDR3 DNA reads TGTGCCTACGCAGTACCCGGGGGGAGCAATCAGCCCCAGCATTTT. The rearrangement uses TRBV30 and TRBJ1-5; perhaps TRBD1 as D (5 bases). V was clipped by 7 bases and J by 1 base, with 17 bases between them. Germline V gene sequence: CDR1 GTSNPN, CDR2 SVGIG (reference sequence). The CDR3 has 15 amino acids.

V gene TRBV5-4 combines with J gene TRBJ1-3; D is possibly TRBD1 (5 bases). The ends were cut back, 4 bases at V and 0 bases at J, with 14 bases in the middle. Germline lookup yields CDR1 SGHNT and CDR2 YYREEE (reference sequence). The CDR3 has 16 residues. CDR3: CASSRQGLNSGNTIYF. In DNA form, the CDR3 reads TGTGCCAGCAGCCGCCAGGGACTGAACTCTGGAAACACCATATATTTT.